These T cell receptor beta chains were read from a single sample in a study of blood T cells in healthy people across ages. One entry per CDR3 protein, called by TCRdb with MiXCR from the 5' RACE reads. Of over 1,500,000 distinct CDR3 sequences in the sample, 35% to 50% were seen once. The sequenced sample was blood. The receptors originated from a human donor in good health. Each CDR3 is given with its conserved first and last residue. The D gene is left open where the match is weak. Clone size is given for some rows only: seen once, a few or many times, or a class if the clone is expanded.

J gene	V gene	clone size	D gene	CDR3 protein	CDR3 DNA
TRBJ1-4	TRBV6-6	.	.	CASSYSNWGYSEKRFF	TGTGCCAGCAGTTACTCGAATTGGGGGTATAGTGAAAAACGGTTTTTT
TRBJ2-5	TRBV7-2	.	TRBD1	CASGKGQGGETQYF	TGTGCCAGCGGGAAGGGACAGGGGGGAGAGACCCAGTACTTC
TRBJ2-7	TRBV3-1	.	.	CASSQARQGKSYEQYF	TGTGCCAGCAGCCAAGCTCGCCAGGGGAAATCCTACGAGCAGTACTTC
TRBJ1-4	TRBV14	.	.	CASSQDYSYLGEKLFF	TGTGCCAGCAGCCAAGATTACAGCTACCTCGGGGAAAAACTGTTTTTT
TRBJ1-3	TRBV9	few	.	CAGSVDMVSGNTIYF	TGTGCCGGCAGCGTAGATATGGTCTCTGGAAACACCATATATTTT
TRBJ2-7	TRBV20-1	.	.	CSARDLEGQSYEQYF	TGCAGTGCTAGAGATCTAGAAGGCCAATCCTACGAGCAGTACTTC
TRBJ1-1	TRBV4-2	.	TRBD1	CASSQLTGGGTEAFF	TGTGCCAGCAGCCAACTCACAGGGGGGGGCACTGAAGCTTTCTTT
TRBJ2-3	TRBV7-2	.	TRBD2	CASSAGLAGGDTQYF	TGTGCCAGCAGCGCGGGACTAGCGGGGGGGGATACGCAGTATTTT
TRBJ1-1	TRBV27	.	.	CASSSPAGRRGYTEAFF	TGTGCCAGCAGTTCCCCAGCAGGGCGAAGGGGGTACACTGAAGCTTTCTTT
TRBJ2-7	TRBV4-1	few	TRBD1	CASSQRDGTGNYEQYF	TGCGCCAGCAGCCAACGTGACGGGACAGGGAACTACGAGCAGTACTTC
TRBJ1-2	TRBV2	.	.	CASGRTAYGYTF	TGTGCCAGCGGTAGGACAGCCTATGGCTACACCTTC
TRBJ1-5	TRBV7-2	.	.	CASSLITQPQHF	TGTGCCAGCAGCTTAATCACTCAGCCCCAGCATTTT
TRBJ1-1	TRBV9	.	TRBD1	CASSSRGQEDSEAFF	TGTGCCAGCAGCTCCAGGGGACAGGAGGATTCTGAAGCTTTCTTT
TRBJ2-3	TRBV10-3	once	TRBD1	CAISDRGHRDTQYF	TGTGCCATCAGTGACAGGGGGCATAGGGATACGCAGTATTTT
TRBJ2-1	TRBV29-1	few	.	CSSKSYVGQPNDEQFF	TGCAGCTCGAAAAGTTATGTAGGACAGCCAAACGATGAGCAGTTCTTC
TRBJ2-4	TRBV10-2	.	TRBD1	CASRGQGANIQYF	TGCGCCAGCCGGGGGCAGGGGGCTAACATTCAGTACTTC
TRBJ2-3	TRBV3-1	few	.	CASSPWEVSTDTQYF	TGTGCCAGCAGCCCCTGGGAGGTGAGCACAGATACGCAGTATTTT
TRBJ1-2	TRBV7-2	.	TRBD1	CASSSPGGQGDYGYTF	TGTGCCAGCAGCTCCCCCGGGGGACAGGGAGACTATGGCTACACCTTC
TRBJ2-1	TRBV7-2	.	.	CASSAYRDEQFF	TGTGCCAGCAGCGCCTATAGGGATGAGCAGTTCTTC
TRBJ2-6	TRBV9	.	TRBD1	CASSAWTGDGVLTF	TGTGCCAGCAGCGCTTGGACAGGGGACGGCGTCCTGACTTTC
TRBJ1-5	TRBV5-1	.	.	CASDVRGQPQHF	TGCGCCAGCGATGTCCGGGGCCAGCCCCAGCATTTT
TRBJ2-1	TRBV24-1	.	TRBD1	CATSEHSRGLQFF	TGTGCCACCAGTGAGCATAGTAGGGGGCTGCAGTTCTTC
TRBJ1-1	TRBV18	many	.	CASSPQGRTEAFF	TGTGCCAGCAGCCCTCAGGGGAGGACTGAAGCTTTCTTT
TRBJ2-1	TRBV6-2/TRBV6-3	.	.	CASSQQAVAYNEQFF	TGTGCCAGCAGTCAGCAAGCTGTAGCCTACAATGAGCAGTTCTTC
TRBJ2-7	TRBV7-2	.	TRBD2	CASSFSASGWDYGQYF	TGTGCCAGCAGCTTTTCTGCTAGCGGGTGGGACTACGGGCAGTACTTC
TRBJ2-7	TRBV9	many	TRBD1	CASSPRDRVTYEQYF	TGTGCCAGCAGCCCACGGGACAGGGTGACCTACGAGCAGTACTTC
TRBJ2-7	TRBV6-5	.	.	CASSSDDEYSYEQYF	TGTGCCAGCAGTAGCGATGACGAGTACTCCTACGAGCAGTACTTC
TRBJ1-1	TRBV27	.	.	CASSISLDTEAFF	TGTGCCAGCAGTATCTCCTTGGACACTGAAGCTTTCTTT
TRBJ2-7	TRBV6-2/TRBV6-3	many	TRBD2	CASSYLSASGGNYEQYF	TGTGCCAGCAGTTACCTTTCGGCTAGCGGGGGAAACTACGAGCAGTACTTC
TRBJ1-3	TRBV9	once	.	CASSVGFSGNTIYF	TGTGCCAGCAGCGTAGGGTTCTCTGGAAACACCATATATTTT
TRBJ2-6	TRBV7-9	few	.	CASSPWDPGANVLTF	TGTGCCAGCAGCCCTTGGGACCCTGGGGCCAACGTCCTGACTTTC
TRBJ2-7	TRBV5-1	.	.	CASNPGPSYNEQYF	TGCGCCAGCAATCCGGGACCATCCTACAATGAGCAGTACTTC
TRBJ2-5	TRBV5-6	few	.	CASSVRGVQTQYF	TGTGCCAGCAGCGTCCGGGGAGTGCAGACCCAGTACTTC
TRBJ1-2	TRBV12-3/TRBV12-4	few	.	CASSSSSFGGYTF	TGTGCCAGCAGCTCTTCCTCCTTCGGTGGCTACACCTTC
TRBJ2-7	TRBV6-6	few	.	CASLGVVQKLQAYEQYF	TGTGCCAGCCTAGGAGTAGTACAGAAGTTACAAGCCTACGAGCAGTACTTC
TRBJ2-3	TRBV24-1	.	.	CATGERGLGADTQYF	TGTGCCACCGGGGAGAGGGGTCTGGGGGCAGATACGCAGTATTTT
TRBJ2-5	TRBV3-1	.	.	CASSQDLGPGETQYF	TGTGCCAGCAGCCAAGATCTTGGCCCGGGGGAGACCCAGTACTTC
TRBJ2-7	TRBV20-1	.	.	CSARDQSSTYEQYF	TGCAGTGCTAGAGATCAAAGCAGCACCTACGAGCAGTACTTC
TRBJ2-1	TRBV6-2/TRBV6-3	.	TRBD2	CASSYSARGGFGNEQFF	TGTGCCAGCAGTTACTCTGCCCGGGGGGGCTTCGGGAATGAGCAGTTCTTC
TRBJ2-7	TRBV7-2	.	.	CASSPRGPGYEQYF	TGTGCCAGCAGCCCCCGGGGCCCAGGGTACGAGCAGTACTTC
TRBJ2-1	TRBV11-2	.	.	CASSFHLAGRGIPNEQFF	TGTGCCAGCAGCTTCCACCTAGCCGGGCGGGGTATCCCCAATGAGCAGTTCTTC
TRBJ2-7	TRBV7-6	.	.	CASGPGTASYEQYF	TGTGCCAGCGGACCCGGGACCGCGTCCTACGAGCAGTACTTC
TRBJ2-7	TRBV6-2/TRBV6-3	.	TRBD1	CASSLPTGLNYEQYF	TGTGCCAGCAGCCTCCCGACAGGGCTTAACTACGAGCAGTACTTC
TRBJ2-5	TRBV10-3	.	.	CAISETGTSRRETQYF	TGTGCCATCAGTGAGACCGGGACTTCTAGGCGGGAGACCCAGTACTTC
TRBJ1-5	TRBV7-9	once	TRBD1	CASSPRQGDDQPQHF	TGTGCCAGCAGCCCTCGGCAGGGGGATGATCAGCCCCAGCATTTT
TRBJ2-1	TRBV15	.	.	CATSREGPEQFF	TGTGCCACCAGCAGAGAGGGTCCCGAGCAGTTCTTC
TRBJ2-5	TRBV7-8	.	TRBD2	CASSLAGGFRQETQYF	TGTGCCAGCAGCTTAGCGGGGGGGTTCCGTCAAGAGACCCAGTACTTC
TRBJ2-5	TRBV20-1	few	.	CSAGERWLYGSETQYF	TGCAGTGCTGGGGAGAGGTGGCTTTATGGATCGGAGACCCAGTACTTC
TRBJ2-7	TRBV6-2/TRBV6-3	.	TRBD2	CASSYPERGHLYEQYF	TGTGCCAGCAGTTACCCTGAGCGGGGGCACCTCTACGAGCAGTACTTC
TRBJ2-7	TRBV2	few	.	CASSEVTGEGAEQYF	TGTGCCAGCAGTGAAGTAACAGGGGAGGGGGCCGAGCAGTACTTC
TRBJ2-2	TRBV4-1	.	.	CASSPRVGRTGELFF	TGCGCCAGCAGCCCCCGTGTGGGGCGCACCGGGGAGCTGTTTTTT
TRBJ2-4	TRBV5-1	.	.	CASSLSAPGDIQYF	TGCGCCAGCAGCTTGTCAGCACCTGGGGACATTCAGTACTTC
TRBJ1-1	TRBV3-1	.	.	CASSQDQWENTEAFF	TGTGCCAGCAGCCAAGATCAGTGGGAGAACACTGAAGCTTTCTTT